What follows are 19 T cell receptor beta chains derived from one specimen sequenced in a study of early T cells in non-severe SARS-CoV-2 infection. TCRdb ran MiXCR on the 5' RACE reads and lists one entry per CDR3 protein. The sample carries around 89,000 distinct CDR3 sequences, about 14% recorded once. Specimen: whole blood. The receptors come from an adult who was a healthcare worker with PCR-confirmed SARS-CoV-2 infection or an uninfected control (not recorded which).

This clonotype was found a few times. The rearrangement joins TRBV30 to TRBJ1-1, with D uncertain. The CDR3 extends over 12 amino acids. CDR1 and CDR2 from the germline V gene are GTSNPN and SVGIG (reference sequence). Trimming stripped 2 bases from V and 10 bases from J, with 14 bases between. The CDR3 here is CAWSRDGSGAFF. The CDR3 DNA reads TGTGCCTGGAGTCGAGATGGGAGCGGAGCTTTCTTT.

This clonotype was seen only a few times. The CDR3 DNA is TGTGCCAGCAGCTCGTCGAGGGGGGGCAATGAGCAGTTCTTC. Protein sequence: CASSSSRGGNEQFF. The chain has TRBV7-9 and TRBJ2-1, with D tentatively TRBD2 (7 bases). Trimming took 4 bases from V and 6 from J, leaving 13 bases between them. This CDR3 is 14 amino acids long. Per the germline V gene, CDR1 is SEHNR and CDR2 is FQNEAQ (reference sequence).

This sequence joins TRBV2 and TRBJ2-2, with D unclear. Trimming took 5 bases from V and 1 from J, leaving 5 bases between them. CDR1 is SNHLY and CDR2 is FYNNEI in the germline V gene. The CDR3 runs 13 residues. Here the CDR3 reads CASSRQNTGELFF. The CDR3 DNA follows: TGTGCCAGCAGTAGACAGAACACCGGGGAGCTGTTTTTT.

This clonotype was observed a few times. The chain joins TRBV10-1 to TRBJ2-1; D unresolved. The V end lost 2 bases, the J end lost 0 bases, and 8 bases lay between the germline ends. The CDR3 loop spans 15 amino acids. CDR1 is WNHNN and CDR2 is SYGVQD in the germline V gene (reference sequence). CDR3 amino acids: CASSEAAGSYNEQFF. The CDR3 nucleotides read TGCGCCAGCAGTGAGGCGGCTGGCTCCTACAATGAGCAGTTCTTC.

At least ten counts were recorded for this clonotype. The chain is built from TRBV7-9 and TRBJ1-3, with TRBD1 identical over 11 bases. Germline V gene sequence: CDR1 SEHNR, CDR2 FQNEAQ (reference sequence). The CDR3 is 18 residues long. Trimming took 4 bases from V and 1 from J; bases not matched to a gene: 9. CDR3 loop: CASSSYGQGAGSGNTIYF. The CDR3 DNA sequence: TGTGCCAGCAGCTCATACGGACAGGGGGCAGGATCTGGAAACACCATATATTTT. Full variable domain (rest looked up from reference TRBV7-9 and TRBJ1-3): DTGVSQNPRHKITKRGQNVTFRCDPISEHNRLYWYRQTLGQGPEFLTYFQNEAQLEKSRLLSDRFSAERPKGSFSTLEIQRTEQGDSAMYLCASSSYGQGAGSGNTIYFGEGSWLTVV.

This clonotype was seen a handful of times. The chain combines TRBV11-2 with TRBJ2-2; the match to TRBD2 covers 9 bases. Losses at the gene ends were 2 bases for V and 4 bases for J; bases not matched to a gene: 2. CDR1 is SGHAT, CDR2 FQNNGV, per germline. The CDR3 has 15 amino acids. CDR3 in amino acids: CASSLQRGVTGELFF. CDR3 DNA: TGTGCCAGCAGCTTACAGCGGGGGGTCACCGGGGAGCTGTTTTTT.

This clonotype was picked up many times. V is TRBV12-3 or TRBV12-4 and J is TRBJ2-4, with TRBD1 matching over 7 bases. The CDR3 extends over 14 amino acids. V shed 6 bases, J shed 5 bases, and the junction held 7 bases outside the gene matches. The CDR3 reads CASSQQGPENIQYF. CDR3 nucleotide sequence: TGTGCCAGCAGCCAACAGGGGCCGGAAAACATTCAGTACTTC.

The genes are TRBV2 and TRBJ1-2, with D uncertain. The germline V gene has CDR1 SNHLY and CDR2 FYNNEI. Trimming removed 6 bases at V and 0 bases at J, with 11 bases between. This CDR3 has 14 amino acids. CDR3 sequence reads: CASSQTSTNYGYTF. The CDR3 DNA sequence: TGTGCCAGCAGCCAGACAAGCACTAACTATGGCTACACCTTC.

This clonotype appeared a single time. CDR3 amino acids: CASSLNSGGTGELFF. For the CDR3, the DNA is TGTGCCAGCAGTTTGAATTCAGGGGGCACCGGGGAGCTGTTTTTT. The chain is built from TRBV12-3 or TRBV12-4 and TRBJ2-2; 7 nucleotides align to TRBD1. V was pared by 3 bases and J by 4 bases, with 5 bases of the junction left unmatched. This CDR3 is built from 15 residues.

This clonotype was recorded many times. The V gene is TRBV30, the J gene TRBJ1-1; weak D call: TRBD1 (5 bases). The ends were cut back, 4 bases at V and 2 bases at J, with 11 bases in the middle. The CDR3 sequence is 13 residues long. The germline gives CDR1 GTSNPN, CDR2 SVGIG (reference sequence). DNA of the CDR3: TGTGCCTGGACGGAGCAGGGAAACACTGAAGCTTTCTTT. Translating it yields CAWTEQGNTEAFF.

Turning to this clonotype: Germline and junction disagree at one end, which may indicate a read error. The V gene is TRBV11-2, the J gene TRBJ2-3; 9 bases match TRBD1. The CDR3 extends over 14 amino acids. Germline lookup yields CDR1 SGHAT and CDR2 FQNNGV. The CDR3 spells CASSLDLGSGTGNF. The CDR3 DNA reads TGTGCCAGCAGCTTAGATCTTGGATCCGGGACAGGGAATTTT. Complete variable domain (other parts from reference TRBV11-2 and TRBJ2-3): EAGVAQSPRYKIIEKRQSVAFWCNPISGHATLYWYQQILGQGPKLLIQFQNNGVVDDSQLPKDRFSAERLKGVDSTLKIQPAKLEDSAVYLCASSLDLGSGTGNFGPGTRLTVL.

The genes are TRBV3-1 and TRBJ2-3; D is possibly TRBD1 (5 bases). Between the trimmed V and J ends, which lost 4 bases and 4 bases, there was a span of 12 bases. Germline assignment: CDR1 LGHDT and CDR2 YNNKEL (reference sequence). The length of the CDR3 is 14 residues. CDR3 bases: TGTGCCAGCAGCCGGGGCCAGGATCCAGATACGCAGTATTTT. Residues: CASSRGQDPDTQYF.

The chain carries TRBV7-3 and TRBJ2-5; D may be TRBD1 (5 bases). V was clipped by 5 bases and J by 3 bases, with 10 bases between them. The CDR3 runs to 13 residues. Per germline, CDR1 SGHTA and CDR2 FQGTGA. The CDR3: CASSRQKKETQYF. The CDR3 nucleotides are TGTGCCAGCAGCAGACAGAAGAAAGAGACCCAGTACTTC.

The rearrangement uses TRBV20-1 and TRBJ2-3; 9 bases match TRBD1. J was trimmed by 10 bases and V by 3 bases; bases with no gene match: 14. Germline assignment: CDR1 DFQATT and CDR2 SNEGSKA (reference sequence). This CDR3 is 15 amino acids long. CDR3: CSASPTGGIIKAQYF. As DNA, the CDR3 is TGCAGTGCTAGTCCGACAGGGGGGATCATAAAGGCGCAGTATTTT.

This clonotype has more than one count but fewer than ten. The rearrangement links TRBV2 to TRBJ2-7; 11 bases agree with TRBD2. The CDR3 totals 14 residues. Germline V lookup: CDR1 SNHLY, CDR2 FYNNEI. V was clipped by 6 bases and J by 0 bases; unmatched bases: 1. CDR3 DNA sequence: TGTGCCAGCAGAGGGACTAGCGGCTCCTACGAGCAGTACGTC. Its translation is CASRGTSGSYEQYV.

The CDR3 here is CASSLALGGQETQYF. The CDR3 coding sequence is TGCGCCAGCAGCTTGGCGCTAGGGGGACAAGAGACCCAGTACTTC. This sequence joins TRBV5-1 and TRBJ2-5, with D possibly being TRBD1 (6 bases). Germline V gene sequence: CDR1 SGHRS, CDR2 YFSETQ. V lost 0 bases and J 2 bases, leaving 11 bases between the germline ends. This CDR3 comprises 15 residues. Full variable domain (remainder filled in from reference TRBV5-1 and TRBJ2-5): KAGVTQTPRYLIKTRGQQVTLSCSPISGHRSVSWYQQTPGQGLQFLFEYFSETQRNKGNFPGRFSGRQFSNSRSEMNVSTLELGDSALYLCASSLALGGQETQYFGPGTRLLVL.

This clonotype was seen at least ten times. V and J are TRBV11-2 and TRBJ2-7, with D tentatively TRBD1 (6 bases). Germline-derived CDR1 and CDR2 are SGHAT and FQNNGV. The CDR3 contains 13 residues. The V end was cut by 5 bases, the J end by 3 bases, with 11 bases between. The CDR3 DNA reads TGTGCCAGCAGCCCTCAGGGGAGCTACGAGCAGTACGTC. Amino acids: CASSPQGSYEQYV.

This chain joins TRBV7-2 and TRBJ2-5; D not certain. Germline CDR1 SGHTA, CDR2 FQGNSA. This CDR3 has 14 residues. With 4 bases removed from V and 0 bases from J, the gap between germline ends came to 9 bases. The CDR3 DNA follows: TGTGCCAGCAGCTCAAGTATGTACCAAGAGACCCAGTACTTC. It specifies CASSSSMYQETQYF.

This clonotype turned up a few times. This chain uses TRBV6-2 or TRBV6-3 with TRBJ1-1; a possible D gene is TRBD1 (5 bases). V was cut by 3 bases and J by 1 base, with 9 bases left in between. This CDR3 is built from 14 residues. CDR1 and CDR2 from the germline V gene are MNHEY and SVGEGT. In DNA, the CDR3 is TGTGCCAGCAGTTATTGGGACCCGAACACTGAAGCTTTCTTT. Translation gives CASSYWDPNTEAFF.